This T cell receptor beta chain was observed in a study of CD8+ T cells in alopecia areata. Study-wide context: Treatment comprised oral tofacitinib, 5 to 10 mg twice daily, in treated patients.

V was shortened by 7 bases and J by 0 bases, with 8 bases between the two germline ends. CDR1 is SGHVS and CDR2 is FQNEAQ in the germline V gene. CDR3 size: 13 residues. As for treatment: oral pan-JAK inhibitor, 5-10 mg twice daily. Sorting from PBMCs produced CD4+ and CD8+ T cells. Extracted RNA was reverse transcribed into cDNA, the sequencing template. Sequenced by immunoSEQ multiplex PCR; TCRdb stores in-frame clones only, minus some. The data contain about 140,000 clones, about 86% of them singletons. The input for sequencing was CD8+ T cells sorted from blood, taken at week 4, from a patient treated with tofacitinib. The source of this sequence is a human donor with alopecia areata. This chain joins TRBV7-8 and TRBJ2-3; D uncertain. The CDR3 is CASTVTSTDTQYF. The CDR3, as DNA: TGTGCCAGCACCGTGACTAGCACAGATACGCAGTATTTT.